The next 30 T cell receptor beta chains were all read from a single sample in a study of Graves' ophthalmopathy and Graves' hyperthyroidism. Amplification from RNA transcripts yielded the TCR beta CDR3 regions. The library came from an HTBI-primed first-round RT-PCR and a second-round multiplex PCR. MiXCR was run by TCRdb on the multiplex PCR reads, yielding one entry per CDR3 protein. The sample has some 210,000 distinct CDR3 sequences; under 30% are singletons. Material: peripheral blood. These TCRs come from a man in his forties or fifties with Graves' ophthalmopathy.

This chain connects TRBV30 to TRBJ2-7, with 8 positions matching TRBD2. Trimming took 4 bases from V and 2 from J; bases not matched to a gene: 1. The CDR3 has 12 amino acids. Germline-derived CDR1 and CDR2 are GTSNPN and SVGIG (reference sequence). CDR3 sequence (DNA): TGTGCCTGGACGGGGGGGCCCTACGAGCAGTACTTC. Translated, it gives CAWTGGPYEQYF.

The V and J genes are TRBV6-5 and TRBJ1-2; D remains ambiguous. Germline assignment: CDR1 MNHEY and CDR2 SVGAGI. The CDR3 extends over 12 amino acids. The germline V and J ends were trimmed by 3 bases and 6 bases, with 8 bases remaining between them. The CDR3 nucleotides read TGTGCCAGCAGTTATCGGGGTGATGGCTACACCTTC. Its protein product is CASSYRGDGYTF.

This clonotype was seen at least ten times. The chain combines TRBV6-2 or TRBV6-3 with TRBJ2-7; D call uncertain. Between the trimmed V and J ends, which lost 7 bases and 2 bases, there was a span of 9 bases. CDR3 length equals 12 residues. Looked up from germline, CDR1 is MNHEY and CDR2 is SVGEGT. The CDR3 sequence is CASTIKPYEQYF. The CDR3 bases are TGTGCCAGCACCATAAAGCCCTACGAGCAGTACTTC.

Many counts were recorded for this clonotype. The chain links TRBV28 to TRBJ2-2; 12 bases fit TRBD2. With 4 bases clipped from V and 7 bases from J, the junction kept 4 bases outside the gene matches. Germline-derived CDR1 and CDR2 are MDHEN and SYDVKM. This CDR3 has 15 residues. The DNA for the CDR3 is TGTGCCAGCAGTTCTAGCGGGAGGGCTGACGGGGAGCTGTTTTTT. Its protein is CASSSSGRADGELFF.

This clonotype was counted ten times or more. This chain connects TRBV28 to TRBJ2-7; a possible D gene is TRBD2 (5 bases). The CDR3 contains 14 residues. The V gene lost 3 bases and the J gene lost 2 bases, with 11 bases spanning the gap. Germline CDR1 and CDR2: MDHEN and SYDVKM. The DNA for the CDR3 is TGTGCCAGCAGTTTGAACCTAGCCCCCTACGAGCAGTACTTC. It is translated as CASSLNLAPYEQYF.

The chain is built from TRBV12-5 and TRBJ1-2; D is ambiguous. The CDR3 is 13 residues long. Germline V gives CDR1 LGHNT, CDR2 FRNRAP. Trimming cost V 6 bases and J 6 bases, with 14 bases left between them. Here the CDR3 reads CASGVASTDGYTF. In DNA, the CDR3 is TGTGCTAGTGGGGTGGCTTCGACGGATGGCTACACCTTC.

The chain joins TRBV18 to TRBJ2-5; 11 nucleotides align to TRBD1. V lost 3 bases and J lost 5; bases outside the gene matches: 11. The germline CDR1 and CDR2 sequences are KGHSH and LQKENI. The CDR3 has 17 residues. CDR3 in amino acids: CASSPPRGQGAGETQYF. CDR3 DNA sequence: TGTGCCAGCTCACCGCCCCGCGGACAGGGGGCAGGGGAGACCCAGTACTTC.

This clonotype was counted at least ten times. The J gene is TRBJ1-1, the V gene TRBV5-1; D may be TRBD1 (6 bases). This CDR3 has 14 residues. V lost 4 bases and J lost 2, with 12 bases in between. The germline V gene encodes CDR1 SGHRS and CDR2 YFSETQ. The chain's CDR3 is CASSPGTRNTEAFF. The CDR3 DNA is TGCGCCAGCAGCCCCGGGACAAGAAACACTGAAGCTTTCTTT.

In this sample, this clonotype turned up a few times. The chain joins TRBV6-1 to TRBJ1-1, with D unresolved. Germline V gene sequence: CDR1 MNHNS, CDR2 SASEGT. V gave up 6 bases and J gave up 0 bases, with 11 bases separating them. This CDR3 comprises 14 residues. The CDR3 nucleotides read TGTGCCAGCAGCCAAAGGAGCATGAACACTGAAGCTTTCTTT. Translation: CASSQRSMNTEAFF.

The gene calls are TRBV28 and TRBJ2-2; 9 nucleotides match TRBD2. This CDR3 has 15 amino acids. CDR1 and CDR2 (germline): MDHEN, SYDVKM. V shed 8 bases, J shed 8 bases, and the junction held 12 bases outside the gene matches. The CDR3 region is CASGLGTSLMGELFF. The CDR3 DNA reads as TGTGCCAGCGGCCTGGGGACTAGCCTAATGGGGGAGCTGTTTTTT.

Many counts were recorded for this clonotype. This sequence joins TRBV20-1 and TRBJ1-2; 9 positions match TRBD1. The CDR3 has 14 residues. The ends lost 8 bases at V and 2 bases at J; junction bases unmatched: 9. Germline CDR1 DFQATT, CDR2 SNEGSKA (reference sequence). The CDR3 nucleotides are TGCAGTCAAAATGAACAGGGGGCGAACTATGGCTACACCTTC. Encoded protein: CSQNEQGANYGYTF.

This clonotype has a count of ten or more. The chain links TRBV10-3 to TRBJ1-1; D is unresolved. Germline V gene data show CDR1 as ENHRY and CDR2 as SYGVKD. The CDR3 covers 12 residues. V lost 11 bases, J lost 1 base, and 11 bases lay in between. The CDR3 DNA is TGTGCCTCGGCTCGGCCGAACACTGAAGCTTTCTTT. Translation gives CASARPNTEAFF.

This clonotype was counted a single time. The rearrangement joins TRBV11-1 to TRBJ1-2; D unresolved. Trimming left V 1 base short and J 0 bases short, with 12 bases between. The CDR3 extends over 16 amino acids. From germline, CDR1 is SGHAT and CDR2 FQDESV (reference sequence). The CDR3 spells CASSLGVGNANYGYTF. The CDR3 DNA follows: TGTGCCAGCAGCTTAGGGGTAGGGAACGCTAACTATGGCTACACCTTC.

This clonotype has a count of ten or more. This chain connects TRBV4-3 to TRBJ1-5; perhaps TRBD1 as D (5 bases). Looked up from germline, CDR1 is LGHNA and CDR2 is YSLEER. CDR3 length: 15 residues. Trimming stripped 4 bases from V and 2 bases from J, with 12 bases between. CDR3 residues: CASSLGRDRNQPQHF. CDR3 in DNA: TGCGCCAGCAGCCTTGGACGGGACCGCAATCAGCCCCAGCATTTT.

This clonotype was seen repeatedly, ten times or more. The chain recombines TRBV2 with TRBJ1-6; 7 bases agree with TRBD1. V trimming: 8 bases; J trimming: 9 bases; junction bases outside the gene matches: 7. CDR3 length: 13 residues. Germline assignment: CDR1 SNHLY and CDR2 FYNNEI. CDR3: CASGRDRTSPLHF. The CDR3 DNA reads as TGTGCCAGCGGCCGGGACAGAACTTCACCCCTCCACTTT.

The rearrangement links TRBV7-8 to TRBJ2-7, with unresolved D. Deletions cut 2 bases from V and 2 bases from J, with 10 bases between. The germline CDR1 and CDR2 sequences are SGHVS and FQNEAQ. The CDR3 spans 14 residues. CDR3: CASSLLYPPYEQYF. The DNA for the CDR3 is TGTGCCAGCAGCTTACTGTACCCGCCCTACGAGCAGTACTTC. Looking up the rest from reference TRBV7-8 and TRBJ2-7 gives the full variable domain: GAGVSQSPRYKVAKRGQDVALRCDPISGHVSLFWYQQALGQGPEFLTYFQNEAQLDKSGLPSDRFFAERPEGSVSTLKIQRTQQEDSAVYLCASSLLYPPYEQYFGPGTRLTVT.

This clonotype was seen many times. The chain uses TRBV25-1 and TRBJ2-2; 7 positions agree with TRBD1. V trimming: 6 bases; J trimming: 1 base; junction bases outside the gene matches: 8. There are 16 residues in the CDR3. From germline, CDR1 is MGHDK and CDR2 SYGVNS. CDR3 sequence (DNA): TGTGCCAGCAGGCCCTCCGGACAGGTGAACACCGGGGAGCTGTTTTTT. Encoded protein: CASRPSGQVNTGELFF.

This clonotype has a count of ten or more. CDR3: CASSFHRGTPEETQYF. In DNA, the CDR3 is TGTGCCAGCAGCTTCCACCGGGGAACCCCGGAGGAGACCCAGTACTTC. This chain joins TRBV11-2 and TRBJ2-5; D possibly corresponds to TRBD2 (5 bases). The CDR3 length is 16 residues. Germline values: CDR1 SGHAT, CDR2 FQNNGV. The germline V and J ends were trimmed by 3 bases and 5 bases, with 19 bases remaining between them.

This clonotype was observed at least ten times. V gene TRBV20-1 combines with J gene TRBJ2-2; D not certain. The CDR3 extends over 14 amino acids. The V gene's germline CDR1 is DFQATT and CDR2 SNEGSKA (reference sequence). V was clipped by 3 bases and J by 0 bases, with 8 bases between them. CDR3 coding DNA: TGCAGTGCTAGCACAGATTCGAACACCGGGGAGCTGTTTTTT. Translated: CSASTDSNTGELFF.

This clonotype was seen just once. The rearrangement joins TRBV20-1 to TRBJ1-3; no firm D call. This CDR3 has 13 residues. Trimming removed 1 base from V and 0 bases from J, with 4 bases in between. Looked up from germline, CDR1 is DFQATT and CDR2 is SNEGSKA (reference sequence). CDR3 DNA sequence: TGCAGTGCTAGAGCTCCCTCTGGAAACACCATATATTTT. The encoded protein is CSARAPSGNTIYF.

This clonotype has a count of ten or more. The chain recombines TRBV19 with TRBJ2-7, with 9 nucleotides matching TRBD2. The CDR3 runs to 15 residues. Germline V gives CDR1 LNHDA, CDR2 SQIVND (reference sequence). With V trimmed by 5 bases and J by 0 bases, 5 bases remained unmatched. CDR3 protein: CASSASGTSSYEQYF. The CDR3 coding sequence is TGTGCCAGTAGTGCTAGCGGGACCAGCTCCTACGAGCAGTACTTC. Looking up the rest from reference TRBV19 and TRBJ2-7 gives the full variable domain: DGGITQSPKYLFRKEGQNVTLSCEQNLNHDAMYWYRQDPGQGLRLIYYSQIVNDFQKGDIAEGYSVSREKKESFPLTVTSAQKNPTAFYLCASSASGTSSYEQYFGPGTRLTVT.

The chain has TRBV11-2 and TRBJ2-5; TRBD2 agrees at 10 bases. Germline CDR1 is SGHAT and CDR2 is FQNNGV. With 5 bases clipped from V and 3 bases from J, the junction kept 9 bases outside the gene matches. The CDR3 extends over 16 amino acids. The DNA of the CDR3 is TGTGCCAGCAGCCGATTGAGCGGGGGGGCCGAAGAGACCCAGTACTTC. Protein: CASSRLSGGAEETQYF.

This clonotype was seen repeatedly, ten times or more. This rearrangement joins TRBV27 to TRBJ2-7; 13 bases are shared with TRBD2. The junction had 12 bases not matched to a gene; V was cut back by 4 bases and J by 0 bases. The CDR3 runs 19 residues. The germline V gene encodes CDR1 MNHEY and CDR2 SMNVEV (reference sequence). CDR3 protein: CASSSGTSGKLGISYEQYF. CDR3 DNA sequence: TGTGCCAGCAGTTCCGGGACTAGCGGGAAATTGGGGATCTCCTACGAGCAGTACTTC.

This clonotype has at least ten counts. V is TRBV3-1 and J is TRBJ2-7; 7 nucleotides match TRBD1. CDR3 size: 12 residues. Looked up from germline, CDR1 is LGHDT and CDR2 is YNNKEL (reference sequence). After removal of 1 base from V and 9 bases from J, the junction contained 3 bases not matched to a gene. The CDR3 DNA follows: TGTGCCAGCAGCCAAGGGACAGGAAGGCAGTACTTC. Protein sequence: CASSQGTGRQYF.

The V call is TRBV6-2 or TRBV6-3, the J call TRBJ1-5; D remains unclear. The CDR3 covers 17 residues. CDR1 and CDR2 from the germline V gene are MNHEY and SVGEGT. The V gene lost 0 bases and the J gene lost 0 bases, with 12 bases spanning the gap. DNA for the CDR3: TGTGCCAGCAGTTACTCTCTACGGGAACTTAGCAATCAGCCCCAGCATTTT. It specifies CASSYSLRELSNQPQHF.

The rearrangement uses TRBV30 and TRBJ1-5; D uncertain. The ends were cut back, 4 bases at V and 9 bases at J, with 22 bases in the middle. Germline values: CDR1 GTSNPN, CDR2 SVGIG (reference sequence). This CDR3 is 15 amino acids long. CDR3 coding DNA: TGTGCCTGGAATCTGGCAGGCTATATGGGTACGCCCCAGCATTTT. The encoded protein is CAWNLAGYMGTPQHF.

This clonotype was counted ten times or more. The chain recombines TRBV28 with TRBJ2-7; D is tentatively TRBD1 or TRBD2 (6 bases each). This CDR3 is built from 13 residues. The germline V and J ends were trimmed by 8 bases and 0 bases, with 11 bases remaining between them. CDR1 is MDHEN, CDR2 SYDVKM, per germline. CDR3 sequence (DNA): TGTGCCAGCCAGGGGAGGATCTCCTACGAGCAGTACTTC. Translation: CASQGRISYEQYF.

Ten or more counts support this clonotype. The chain is built from TRBV9 and TRBJ2-3, with 10 bases fitting TRBD1. With V trimmed by 2 bases and J by 0 bases, 6 bases remained unmatched. Germline CDR1 reads SGDLS; CDR2 reads YYNGEE. The CDR3 is 17 amino acids. The CDR3 sequence: CASSVVDRGWSTDTQYF. The DNA of the CDR3 is TGTGCCAGCAGCGTCGTGGACAGGGGGTGGAGCACAGATACGCAGTATTTT.

The rearrangement joins TRBV2 to TRBJ2-5; 8 bases agree with TRBD2. The CDR3 length is 14 residues. CDR1 is SNHLY, CDR2 FYNNEI, per germline. V shed 4 bases, J shed 3 bases, and the junction held 4 bases outside the gene matches. Here the CDR3 reads CASSVQAGEETQYF. CDR3 nucleotide sequence: TGTGCCAGCAGTGTCCAAGCGGGAGAAGAGACCCAGTACTTC.

The table lists this clonotype with many counts. V and J are TRBV6-2 or TRBV6-3 and TRBJ2-7; no reliable D call. Germline V CDR1 and CDR2: MNHEY, SVGEGT. This CDR3 has 13 residues. V was clipped by 0 bases and J by 3 bases, with 6 bases between them. CDR3 in amino acids: CASSYSSSYEQYF. The CDR3 DNA follows: TGTGCCAGCAGTTACTCGTCCAGCTACGAGCAGTACTTC.